Reported below is one TCR beta chain. Via MiXCR, TCRdb re-called the PCR reads. The data hold 20,000 to 25,000 clones, with 31% observed a single time. Until they underwent thyroid surgery, no patient had received any treatment. The data belong to a study of metastatic and nonmetastatic thyroid tumors. CDR3 length: 15 amino acids. V shed 2 bases and J shed 5 bases, with 15 bases lying between them. From germline, CDR1 is KGHSH and CDR2 LQKENI. This receptor was taken from a female donor with papillary thyroid cancer or a benign thyroid nodule (not recorded which). Some clones in this sample may be carry-over from other donors' samples. Source material: blood. The chain links TRBV18 to TRBJ1-1; D is uncertain. This CDR3 is CASSPTDLVITEAFF. CDR3 sequence (DNA): TGTGCCAGCTCACCAACGGACCTTGTGATTACTGAAGCTTTCTTT. Looking up the rest from reference TRBV18 and TRBJ1-1 gives the full variable domain: NAGVMQNPRHLVRRRGQEARLRCSPMKGHSHVYWYRQLPEEGLKFMVYLQKENIIDESGMPKERFSAEFPKEGPSILRIQQVVRGDSAAYFCASSPTDLVITEAFFGQGTRLTVV.